Listed below are T cell receptor beta chains from one sample, sequenced in a study of type 1 regulatory T cells. TCRdb recomputed calls from the reads with MiXCR, one row per CDR3 protein. This sample yields roughly 71,000 distinct CDR3 sequences, of which about 69% are seen a single time; about 8% belongs to the top ten. For these receptors, no antigen is known. The material sequenced was cultured T cells, either the whole culture or a sorted T cell fraction (not recorded which). These TCRs come from a human donor in good health. Each CDR3 is given with its conserved first and last residue. The D gene is left open where the match is weak. Size tells how often a clone was seen (once, few, many) or the class of an expanded clone, and some rows leave it out.

clone size	V gene	J gene	D gene	CDR3 DNA	CDR3 protein
NA	TRBV20-1	TRBJ2-7	NA	TGCAGTGCTACAAGCGAGGGGGAGGGGGGCAGCTCCTACGAGCAGTACTTC	CSATSEGEGGSSYEQYF
NA	TRBV19	TRBJ2-1	TRBD2	TGTGCCAGTAGTTCCCTCTCGTTGGGAGGGCGGAATGAGCAGTTCTTC	CASSSLSLGGRNEQFF
NA	TRBV3-1	TRBJ2-3	NA	TGTGCCAGCAGCCAAGACGAGCGCGCGCAGTATTTT	CASSQDERAQYF
NA	TRBV2	TRBJ2-7	NA	TGTGCCAGCACCCCGTCCTCCTACGAGCAGTACTTC	CASTPSSYEQYF
NA	TRBV18	TRBJ1-2	NA	TGTGCCAGCTCACCAACCTTCGGGACACAACCTAACTATGGCTACACCTTC	CASSPTFGTQPNYGYTF
NA	TRBV5-6	TRBJ2-7	NA	TGTGCCAGCAGCTTGGACAGGGCATTATACGAGCAGTACTTC	CASSLDRALYEQYF
NA	TRBV4-2	TRBJ2-5	TRBD2	TGTGCCAGCAGCCAAGGCGGATCAGGCGGGAGCGAGACCCAGTACTTC	CASSQGGSGGSETQYF
few	TRBV7-9	TRBJ2-3	TRBD1	TGTGCCAGCAGCCCTCACCTTGGACAGGGGAGCACAGATACGCAGTATTTT	CASSPHLGQGSTDTQYF
few	TRBV7-2	TRBJ2-7	NA	TGTGCCAGCAGACATCCCTCACGGGGGTTCGAGCAGTACTTC	CASRHPSRGFEQYF
NA	TRBV6-4	TRBJ2-2	NA	TGTGCCAGTCAGAGGATCTACCAGACCGGGGAGCTGTTTTTT	CASQRIYQTGELFF
NA	TRBV5-4	TRBJ1-2	NA	TGTGCCAGCAGTCCCGAATTGGCAGGGTTCGGCTATGGCTACACCTTC	CASSPELAGFGYGYTF
NA	TRBV20-1	TRBJ2-1	NA	TGCAGTGCTAGTCACACGTACAATGAGCAGTTCTTC	CSASHTYNEQFF
NA	TRBV15	TRBJ2-5	NA	TGTGCCACCAGGGATTCTCGTTTAGAGACCCAGTACTTC	CATRDSRLETQYF